The 21 T cell receptor beta chains below were found in one sample sequenced in a study of T cells in Graves' hyperthyroidism and ophthalmopathy. Amplified TCR beta CDR3 regions derived from RNA transcripts. Primed by the HTBI set, a first-round RT-PCR was run on the TCR CDR3. TCRdb independently ran MiXCR on the multiplex PCR reads; one entry per CDR3 protein. The sample shows some 500,000 distinct CDR3 sequences, roughly an eighth of them seen only once. Sequencing input: blood. The receptors come from a woman in her late teens or twenties with Graves' hyperthyroidism.

This clonotype turned up a few times. This may come from a read error, since a much larger clone is one base off. The chain combines TRBV11-2 with TRBJ2-4, with TRBD1 as a possible D gene (5 bases). Germline V gene sequence: CDR1 SGHAT, CDR2 FQNNGV. V lost 5 bases to trimming and J lost 10 bases, with 12 bases between them. The CDR3 has 12 amino acids. This CDR3 reads CASSPRSGIQYF. CDR3 nucleotides: TGTGCCAGCAGCCCCCGTTCAGGGATTCAGTACTTC.

This clonotype was seen many times. The chain uses TRBV6-6 and TRBJ2-1, with 10 bases fitting TRBD1. Unmatched junction bases numbered 3, after V lost 2 bases and J lost 5 bases. The CDR3 extends over 15 amino acids. Germline V gene data show CDR1 as MNHNY and CDR2 as SVGAGI (reference sequence). CDR3 DNA: TGTGCCAGCAGTTACACGGACAGGGGGGACAATGAGCAGTTCTTC. Translated: CASSYTDRGDNEQFF.

This clonotype was detected ten times or more. This rearrangement joins TRBV4-1 to TRBJ1-6; 9 positions agree with TRBD1. Germline V CDR1 and CDR2: MGHRA, YSYEKL. Trimming took 4 bases from V and 10 from J; bases not matched to a gene: 8. The CDR3 is 15 residues long. As DNA, the CDR3 is TGCGCCAGCAGCCTGCGGACAGGGGAGAGGTCACCCCTCCACTTT. It is translated as CASSLRTGERSPLHF.

This chain links TRBV11-2 with TRBJ2-7, with no clear D. The V end lost 2 bases, the J end lost 4 bases, and 9 bases lay between the germline ends. CDR1 is SGHAT, CDR2 FQNNGV, per germline. The CDR3 length is 13 residues. CDR3 sequence reads: CASSLPFQYEQYF. CDR3 sequence (DNA): TGTGCCAGCAGCTTACCCTTCCAGTACGAGCAGTACTTC.

This clonotype was observed many times. CDR3 sequence reads: CSARDIAGGYNEQFF. As DNA, the CDR3 is TGCAGTGCTAGAGATATAGCGGGAGGGTACAATGAGCAGTTCTTC. The chain carries TRBV20-1 and TRBJ2-1; TRBD2 matches 11 bases. With 0 bases clipped from V and 4 bases from J, the junction kept 2 bases outside the gene matches. Germline V lookup: CDR1 DFQATT, CDR2 SNEGSKA (reference sequence). The CDR3 runs to 15 residues.

At least ten counts were recorded for this clonotype. This rearrangement joins TRBV5-1 to TRBJ2-1; 7 nucleotides line up with TRBD2. This CDR3 is built from 15 residues. V was clipped by 2 bases and J by 9 bases; unmatched bases: 11. Per the germline V gene, CDR1 is SGHRS and CDR2 is YFSETQ. CDR3 residues: CASSLVTGGGFEQFF. Here the CDR3 DNA reads TGCGCCAGCAGCTTAGTGACGGGAGGAGGCTTTGAGCAGTTCTTC.

Concerning this clonotype itself: A much larger clone is a single base away; this may be a read error. This likely comes from a read error, as the CDR3 has no conserved phenylalanine or tryptophan at its end. The chain combines TRBV30 with TRBJ2-7, with D unclear. The CDR3 length is 12 residues. Germline values: CDR1 GTSNPN, CDR2 SVGIG (reference sequence). V was shortened by 2 bases and J by 2 bases, with 7 bases between the two germline ends. The chain's CDR3 is CAWSSSTYEQYL. In DNA form, the CDR3 reads TGTGCCTGGAGTTCCTCGACCTACGAGCAGTACTTG.

The chain combines TRBV7-3 with TRBJ2-1; D might be TRBD2 (6 bases). The germline V gene has CDR1 SGHTA and CDR2 FQGTGA. V dropped 5 bases and J dropped 5 bases, with 10 bases sitting between them. CDR3 size: 13 residues. In nucleotides, the CDR3 is TGTGCCAGCAGCGGACCTAGCGACAATGAGCAGTTCTTC. It codes for CASSGPSDNEQFF.

In its sample, this clonotype was seen many times. This chain connects TRBV15 to TRBJ2-7; D may be TRBD1 (5 bases). CDR3 size: 18 residues. Germline-derived CDR1 and CDR2 are LNHNV and YYDKDF (reference sequence). With 0 bases removed from V and 5 bases from J, the gap between germline ends came to 23 bases. The CDR3 spells CATSRDLYIEARENEQYF. CDR3 in DNA: TGTGCCACCAGCAGAGATCTGTACATAGAGGCCAGGGAAAACGAGCAGTACTTC.

This clonotype has a count of ten or more. The gene calls are TRBV11-2 and TRBJ1-1, with a possible D match to TRBD1 (6 bases). Germline V CDR1 and CDR2: SGHAT, FQNNGV. The V end lost 1 base, the J end lost 6 bases, and 15 bases lay between the germline ends. The CDR3 length is 15 residues. Written as DNA, the CDR3 is TGTGCCAGCAGCTTAGTCCTCGGGACATTTCCTGAAGCTTTCTTT. Its translation: CASSLVLGTFPEAFF.

V gene TRBV4-1 combines with J gene TRBJ1-2, with D perhaps matching TRBD1 (5 bases). The germline V and J ends were trimmed by 3 bases and 8 bases, with 19 bases remaining between them. This CDR3 comprises 15 residues. Germline V lookup: CDR1 MGHRA, CDR2 YSYEKL. CDR3 bases: TGCGCCAGCAGCCATCCAGTAGGCAGCCGGGACGGCTACACCTTC. It yields the protein CASSHPVGSRDGYTF.

This clonotype came up a few times. The rearrangement joins TRBV7-2 to TRBJ2-2; TRBD2 aligns across 9 bases. The CDR3 runs to 14 residues. V trimming: 5 bases; J trimming: 3 bases; junction bases outside the gene matches: 1. The germline CDR1 and CDR2 sequences are SGHTA and FQGNSA. CDR3 coding DNA: TGTGCCAGCAGCCGGACTAGCGACACCGGGGAGCTGTTTTTT. Protein product: CASSRTSDTGELFF.

This chain uses TRBV19 with TRBJ1-2, with D perhaps matching TRBD1 (5 bases). The germline gives CDR1 LNHDA, CDR2 SQIVND (reference sequence). This CDR3 region has 13 residues. Trimming pared 7 bases from V and 8 bases from J, leaving 17 bases between. The CDR3 loop is CASTSGTIEGYTF. The DNA for the CDR3 is TGTGCCAGTACCTCCGGGACCATAGAGGGCTACACCTTC.

This clonotype showed up many times. The rearrangement uses TRBV7-8 and TRBJ2-1; 8 bases are shared with TRBD1. Trimming cost V 5 bases and J 4 bases; bases outside gene matches: 7. There are 15 residues in the CDR3. Germline CDR1 is SGHVS and CDR2 is FQNEAQ. As DNA, the CDR3 is TGTGCCAGCAGCACCGGGACAGGAAAGTACAATGAGCAGTTCTTC. Its protein product is CASSTGTGKYNEQFF.

The chain links TRBV19 to TRBJ1-1; D is uncertain. The V and J ends lost 1 base and 4 bases respectively, with 10 bases between them. CDR1 LNHDA and CDR2 SQIVND come from the germline V gene (reference sequence). CDR3 length: 14 residues. The CDR3 DNA sequence: TGTGCCAGTAGTATAGTGGATGGTCTCACTGAAGCTTTCTTT. Translation: CASSIVDGLTEAFF.

The chain combines TRBV6-4 with TRBJ2-5; D is ambiguous. V was clipped by 8 bases and J by 5 bases, with 18 bases between them. Germline values: CDR1 MRHNA, CDR2 SNTAGT. The CDR3 has 14 amino acids. CDR3 sequence reads: CASSTPLVWETQYF. The CDR3 DNA sequence: TGTGCCAGCTCAACCCCTCTAGTCTGGGAGACCCAGTACTTC.

This clonotype was seen ten or more times. This chain joins TRBV30 and TRBJ1-2; D gene unclear. CDR3 length: 13 amino acids. Per germline, CDR1 GTSNPN and CDR2 SVGIG (reference sequence). Deletions cut 1 base from V and 4 bases from J, with 10 bases between. Here the CDR3 DNA reads TGTGCCTGGAGTGCTGAAGAGCGCTATGGCTACACCTTC. Translation gives CAWSAEERYGYTF. Drawing the rest from reference TRBV30 and TRBJ1-2, the complete variable domain is SQTIHQWPATLVQPVGSPLSLECTVEGTSNPNLYWYRQAAGRGLQLLFYSVGIGQISSEVPQNLSASRPQDRQFILSSKKLLLSDSGFYLCAWSAEERYGYTFGSGTRLTVV.

In its sample, this clonotype was seen many times. The chain carries TRBV2 and TRBJ1-1, with a possible D match to TRBD1 (6 bases). From germline, CDR1 is SNHLY and CDR2 FYNNEI. This CDR3 region has 16 residues. Trimming took off 7 bases at V and 0 bases at J, with 18 bases between the two ends. CDR3 loop: CASILAWGPLNTEAFF. CDR3 DNA sequence: TGTGCCAGCATACTAGCATGGGGGCCCCTGAACACTGAAGCTTTCTTT.

This clonotype was picked up many times. This chain connects TRBV3-1 to TRBJ1-3, with no clear D. The germline CDR1 and CDR2 sequences are LGHDT and YNNKEL (reference sequence). Trimming left V 4 bases short and J 2 bases short, with 21 bases between. The CDR3 has 18 residues. The DNA of the CDR3 is TGTGCCAGCAGCCCGCTTCCGGATGACCCTGGGCCTGGAAACACCATATATTTT. It codes for CASSPLPDDPGPGNTIYF. The full variable domain, in which reference TRBV3-1 and TRBJ1-3 provide the parts outside the CDR3, is DTAVSQTPKYLVTQMGNDKSIKCEQNLGHDTMYWYKQDSKKFLKIMFSYNNKELIINETVPNRFSPKSPDKAHLNLHINSLELGDSAVYFCASSPLPDDPGPGNTIYFGEGSWLTVV.

This clonotype was recorded at least ten times. The chain has TRBV10-3 and TRBJ2-7; TRBD2 agrees at 8 bases. V lost 3 bases and J lost 6; bases outside the gene matches: 4. This CDR3 is built from 13 residues. Germline V gene data show CDR1 as ENHRY and CDR2 as SYGVKD. CDR3 DNA: TGTGCCATCAGTGACCAGCGGGAGTTCGAGCAGTACGTC. It encodes CAISDQREFEQYV.

This clonotype was counted at least ten times. The rearrangement links TRBV5-1 to TRBJ1-4; possible D gene TRBD1, 5 bases. Trimming removed 4 bases at V and 6 bases at J, with 10 bases between. The germline V gene encodes CDR1 SGHRS and CDR2 YFSETQ. There are 13 residues in the CDR3. The CDR3 DNA sequence: TGCGCCAGCAGCGGGGGAGGAGATGAAAAACTGTTTTTT. Translated, it gives CASSGGGDEKLFF.